One and the same sample provided the 27 T cell receptor beta chains below, sequenced in a study of T-cell reconstitution after alpha-beta-depleted transplantation in children. It was with unique molecular identifiers that the TCRbeta library was prepared. TCRdb reanalysed the PCR reads using MiXCR and keeps one entry per CDR3 protein. The data show about 980,000 distinct CDR3 sequences, with under 30% seen just once and roughly 31% held by the top ten. Sequenced here: PBMCs, mostly from graft donor cells, sampled 360 days after TCRalphabeta/CD19-depleted stem cell transplant. The receptors come from a boy in the first two years of life who had a stem cell transplant for SCID, so the T cells may come from the graft donor.

The rearrangement joins TRBV11-1 to TRBJ1-6; D perhaps matches TRBD1 (6 bases). The length of the CDR3 is 17 residues. Germline V CDR1 and CDR2: SGHAT, FQDESV (reference sequence). Trimming took 0 bases from V and 5 from J, leaving 14 bases between them. The CDR3: CASSLAPTGRHNSPLHF. The DNA for the CDR3 is TGTGCCAGCAGCTTAGCGCCGACAGGACGCCATAATTCACCCCTCCACTTT.

CDR3 sequence: CASSGNSFHEQYF. CDR3 nucleotides: TGTGCCAGCAGTGGAAACAGTTTCCACGAGCAGTACTTC. The chain joins TRBV12-3 or TRBV12-4 to TRBJ2-7, with D hard to call. Between the trimmed V and J ends, which lost 5 bases and 5 bases, there was a span of 13 bases. This CDR3 spans 13 amino acids.

The chain is built from TRBV7-6 and TRBJ2-7; 7 nucleotides match TRBD2. There are 14 residues in the CDR3. The V and J ends lost 1 base and 4 bases, in that order; junction bases with no gene match: 4. From germline, CDR1 is SGHVS and CDR2 FNYEAQ. CDR3 bases: TGTGCCAGCAGCTTAGGGACTAGAGGGTACGAGCAGTACTTC. It encodes CASSLGTRGYEQYF.

This clonotype came up a few times. The rearrangement links TRBV11-2 to TRBJ2-5; D is perhaps TRBD1 (7 bases). Germline loops: CDR1 SGHAT, CDR2 FQNNGV. The V end was cut by 0 bases, the J end by 5 bases, with 19 bases between. The CDR3 is 17 amino acids. The CDR3 region has the DNA TGTGCCAGCAGCTTAGATTTAGTAGGAGGGGGCATTGAGACCCAGTACTTC. Its protein product is CASSLDLVGGGIETQYF.

The rearrangement joins TRBV7-2 to TRBJ2-5; no clear D gene. The CDR3 contains 12 residues. Germline V CDR1 and CDR2: SGHTA, FQGNSA. V was clipped by 5 bases and J by 5 bases, with 9 bases between them. CDR3 bases: TGTGCCAGCAGCACTTACCGCGAGACCCAGTACTTC. It specifies CASSTYRETQYF. Based on the CDR3 plus reference TRBV7-2 and TRBJ2-5, the full variable domain is GAGVSQSPSNKVTEKGKDVELRCDPISGHTALYWYRQSLGQGLEFLIYFQGNSAPDKSGLPSDRFSAERTGGSVSTLTIQRTQQEDSAVYLCASSTYRETQYFGPGTRLLVL.

A few counts support this clonotype. The J gene is TRBJ2-7, the V gene TRBV20-1; D is ambiguous. CDR1 and CDR2 (germline): DFQATT, SNEGSKA (reference sequence). V was clipped by 0 bases and J by 3 bases, with 6 bases between them. This CDR3 has 12 amino acids. CDR3 loop: CSAREKVYEQYF. The DNA for the CDR3 is TGCAGTGCTAGAGAGAAGGTCTACGAGCAGTACTTC.

This clonotype has a handful of counts. The chain couples TRBV15 to TRBJ2-3, with TRBD2 matching 8 bases. Trimming at V came to 1 base and at J to 0 bases, leaving 9 bases not matched to a gene. CDR3 size: 18 residues. Germline CDR1 LNHNV, CDR2 YYDKDF (reference sequence). DNA for the CDR3: TGTGCCACCAGCAGAGGAGGGAGCGGGGGTCCTAGCACAGATACGCAGTATTTT. This encodes CATSRGGSGGPSTDTQYF.

Concerning this clonotype: An end of the junction does not agree with germline; a read error may underlie this. This chain uses TRBV12-3 or TRBV12-4 with TRBJ2-1; D is tentatively TRBD1 or TRBD2 (5 bases each). The length of the CDR3 is 12 residues. The CDR3 DNA reads TGTGCCAGCAGTCTCGCCGGGACGACGGCGGTATTT. Its protein is CASSLAGTTAVF.

The chain couples TRBV7-2 to TRBJ2-1; TRBD2 agrees at 11 bases. Unmatched junction bases numbered 8, after V lost 0 bases and J lost 7 bases. CDR1 and CDR2 (germline): SGHTA, FQGNSA. This CDR3 has 17 residues. The CDR3 sequence: CASSLALVAGGRNEQFF. In DNA, the CDR3 is TGTGCCAGCAGCTTAGCCTTGGTAGCGGGGGGGCGGAATGAGCAGTTCTTC.

The chain recombines TRBV7-6 with TRBJ1-1, with unresolved D. CDR3 size: 14 residues. CDR1 is SGHVS and CDR2 is FNYEAQ in the germline V gene. The V end lost 5 bases, the J end lost 1 base, and 11 bases lay between the germline ends. CDR3 nucleotide sequence: TGTGCCAGCAGCGGCGGAGGCGGGAACACTGAAGCTTTCTTT. Its protein is CASSGGGGNTEAFF.

This sequence joins TRBV6-1 and TRBJ2-3; D is perhaps TRBD2 (7 bases). The CDR3 consists of 15 residues. Germline V CDR1 and CDR2: MNHNS, SASEGT. The V end lost 6 bases, the J end lost 6 bases, and 19 bases lay between the germline ends. The CDR3 is CASSLSGGTGDTQYF. The CDR3 DNA is TGTGCCAGCAGCCTTTCGGGGGGCACCGGGGATACGCAGTATTTT.

This clonotype appeared a few times. The gene calls are TRBV12-3 or TRBV12-4 and TRBJ1-1, with D unresolved. The V and J ends lost 6 bases and 0 bases respectively, with 11 bases between them. This CDR3 comprises 14 residues. CDR3 DNA sequence: TGTGCCAGCAGGCGGACGGTAATGAACACTGAAGCTTTCTTT. Amino acid sequence: CASRRTVMNTEAFF.

This clonotype was found a few times. V is TRBV29-1 and J is TRBJ2-7; 10 nucleotides agree with TRBD1. Germline V CDR1 and CDR2: SQVTM, ANQGSEA. The CDR3 totals 14 residues. V lost 3 bases and J lost 2; bases outside the gene matches: 4. The chain's CDR3 is CSVEGQGMAYEQYF. The CDR3, as DNA: TGCAGCGTTGAGGGACAGGGGATGGCCTACGAGCAGTACTTC.

The CDR3 nucleotides are TGTGCCAGCAGACGCCTGGGTGGCACTGAAGCTTTCTTT. It specifies CASRRLGGTEAFF. The chain couples TRBV7-9 to TRBJ1-1; D is undetermined. Per the germline V gene, CDR1 is SEHNR and CDR2 is FQNEAQ (reference sequence). This CDR3 has 13 residues. Trimming removed 6 bases at V and 4 bases at J, with 12 bases between.

This chain joins TRBV12-3 or TRBV12-4 and TRBJ2-3; D call uncertain. The V end was cut by 5 bases, the J end by 5 bases, with 8 bases between. The length of the CDR3 is 12 residues. The CDR3 DNA reads TGTGCCAGCAGTATCGCCGGAGATACGCAGTATTTT. Translated: CASSIAGDTQYF.

CDR3 in amino acids: CATSGTSHYEQYF. The DNA for the CDR3 is TGTGCCACCAGCGGGACTTCCCACTACGAGCAGTACTTC. This chain joins TRBV15 and TRBJ2-7; D perhaps matches TRBD2 (6 bases). Per germline, CDR1 LNHNV and CDR2 YYDKDF (reference sequence). V lost 5 bases and J 3 bases, leaving 11 bases between the germline ends. The CDR3 runs 13 residues.

V is TRBV4-3 and J is TRBJ2-7; no clear D. The ends were cut back, 3 bases at V and 4 bases at J, with 13 bases in the middle. This CDR3 spans 14 amino acids. CDR1 and CDR2 (germline): LGHNA, YSLEER. The CDR3, as DNA: TGCGCCAGCAGCCAGGGTATTGGGCCGTACGAGCAGTACTTC. Translation: CASSQGIGPYEQYF.

The DNA for the CDR3 is TGTGCCAGCAGGCCATTCCGCGGGGGACTTAACCATGAGCAGTTCTTC. It yields the protein CASRPFRGGLNHEQFF. This sequence joins TRBV11-2 and TRBJ2-1, with TRBD2 identical over 7 bases. The CDR3 covers 16 residues. Losses at the gene ends were 6 bases for V and 8 bases for J; bases not matched to a gene: 16. In germline, CDR1 is SGHAT, CDR2 FQNNGV.

The J gene is TRBJ2-7, the V gene TRBV7-2, with D perhaps matching TRBD1 or TRBD2 (6 bases each). CDR1 and CDR2 (germline): SGHTA, FQGNSA. Trimming shortened V by 0 bases and J by 6 bases, and 12 bases separated the two germline ends. There are 14 residues in the CDR3. The CDR3 DNA sequence: TGTGCCAGCAGCTTAGCCCAGGGGAGGAGCGAGCAGTACTTC. It translates to CASSLAQGRSEQYF.

V is TRBV12-3 or TRBV12-4 and J is TRBJ2-7; tentative D call: TRBD1 (5 bases). V lost 6 bases and J 2 bases, leaving 20 bases between the germline ends. The CDR3 runs to 16 residues. The CDR3 nucleotides read TGTGCCAGCAGCCGGCAGGGAACATTTCAACCCTACGAGCAGTACTTC. Translating it yields CASSRQGTFQPYEQYF.

The J gene is TRBJ2-3, the V gene TRBV7-2; TRBD1 matches 8 bases. This CDR3 region has 15 residues. V trimming: 1 base; J trimming: 4 bases; junction bases outside the gene matches: 4. Germline V gene data show CDR1 as SGHTA and CDR2 as FQGNSA. This CDR3 is CASSLDRGAADTQYF. CDR3 bases: TGTGCCAGCAGCTTAGACAGGGGGGCCGCAGATACGCAGTATTTT.

V is TRBV7-2 and J is TRBJ2-3; D gene unclear. Germline CDR1 and CDR2: SGHTA and FQGNSA. The CDR3 length is 16 residues. Trimming took 5 bases from V and 2 from J, leaving 17 bases between them. The CDR3 reads CASSPSWVPSTDTQYF. The CDR3 DNA reads TGTGCCAGCAGCCCCAGCTGGGTTCCGTCCACAGATACGCAGTATTTT.

The chain joins TRBV12-3 or TRBV12-4 to TRBJ1-4; D call uncertain. The V end lost 7 bases, the J end lost 8 bases, and 14 bases lay between the germline ends. The length of the CDR3 is 13 residues. The CDR3 nucleotides read TGTGCCAGCACCTGGGCCTCGAGGGAAAAACTGTTTTTT. As protein: CASTWASREKLFF.

This clonotype was counted a few times. This chain uses TRBV5-1 with TRBJ2-6; possibly TRBD1 for D (6 bases). The CDR3 extends over 18 amino acids. The germline CDR1 and CDR2 sequences are SGHRS and YFSETQ. Trimming pared 4 bases from V and 0 bases from J, leaving 17 bases between. The CDR3 DNA reads TGCGCCAGCAGCCCTAAACGGGACACTTCCTCTGGGGCCAACGTCCTGACTTTC. It translates to CASSPKRDTSSGANVLTF.

This clonotype was counted between two and nine times. The rearrangement uses TRBV29-1 and TRBJ1-1; 10 bases are shared with TRBD1. Per germline, CDR1 SQVTM and CDR2 ANQGSEA. V lost 6 bases and J lost 5; bases outside the gene matches: 9. The CDR3 spans 14 residues. CDR3 region: CSVDMTGGRTEAFF. The CDR3, as DNA: TGCAGCGTGGATATGACAGGGGGCAGGACTGAAGCTTTCTTT. Variable domain in full (rest from reference TRBV29-1 and TRBJ1-1): SAVISQKPSRDICQRGTSLTIQCQVDSQVTMMFWYRQQPGQSLTLIATANQGSEATYESGFVIDKFPISRPNLTFSTLTVSNMSPEDSSIYLCSVDMTGGRTEAFFGQGTRLTVV.

Concerning this clonotype: The junction departs from germline at one end; a sequencing error may be responsible. The chain employs TRBV9 and TRBJ2-1; 8 bases are shared with TRBD1. The length of the CDR3 is 17 residues. The germline V gene encodes CDR1 SGDLS and CDR2 YYNGEE. The CDR3 sequence: CASSAEGQGGFYDEQFF. CDR3 DNA: TGTGCCAGCAGCGCGGAAGGACAGGGAGGATTCTACGATGAGCAGTTCTTC.

The V gene is TRBV6-1, the J gene TRBJ2-2, with D tentatively TRBD2 (6 bases). The ends were cut back, 8 bases at V and 4 bases at J, with 20 bases in the middle. Germline assignment: CDR1 MNHNS and CDR2 SASEGT. The CDR3 has 16 amino acids. This CDR3 reads CASVDPERVRTGELFF. The CDR3 DNA reads TGTGCCAGCGTAGACCCCGAGCGGGTACGCACCGGGGAGCTGTTTTTT.